The rows below give T cell receptor beta chains drawn from one sample of a study of T cell repertoires in cytomegalovirus infection. For these receptors, no antigen is known. TCRdb processed the reads anew with MiXCR; each CDR3 protein has one entry. The sample includes some 940,000 distinct CDR3 sequences, around 32% of them seen just once. This specimen was cultured CD8+ T cells from PBMCs, taken from culture after CMV antigen stimulation. The receptors originated from a human donor in good health (CMV status not recorded). Some clones in this sample may be carry-over from other donors' samples. Each CDR3 is given with its conserved first and last residue. A D gene is named only where the DNA matches it firmly. Size is stated for part of the rows, as once, few or many counts, or as a class when the clone is expanded.

abundance	v_gene	j_gene	d_gene	CDR3nt	CDR3aa
.	TRBV11-3	TRBJ2-7	.	TGTGCCAGCAGCTTAGCCTCCCGGGACCGCGACGAGCAGTACTTC	CASSLASRDRDEQYF
.	TRBV13	TRBJ1-1	.	TGTGCCAGCAGCTTAGGGCTCTGGGACACGAACACTGAAGCTTTCTTT	CASSLGLWDTNTEAFF
.	TRBV6-2/TRBV6-3	TRBJ1-1	TRBD1	TGTGCCAGCAGTTACCCCACAGGGGGATACACTGAAGCTTTCTTT	CASSYPTGGYTEAFF
few	TRBV4-3	TRBJ1-3	.	TGCGCCAGCAGCCAAGATCTTGCCGGGCTCAGTGGAAACACCATATATTTT	CASSQDLAGLSGNTIYF
.	TRBV18	TRBJ1-1	.	TGTGCCAGCTCACCACCCGGAGGGGTGAACACTGAAGCTTTCTTT	CASSPPGGVNTEAFF
.	TRBV7-6	TRBJ2-7	TRBD1	TGTGCCAGCAACAGGGGGCTGCCCCCCTACGAGCAGTACTTC	CASNRGLPPYEQYF
once	TRBV19	TRBJ2-5	TRBD2	TGTGCCAGTAGTATTAGACTAGCGGCGGCCACTCAGATCCAAGAGACCCAGTACTTC	CASSIRLAAATQIQETQYF
few	TRBV12-3/TRBV12-4	TRBJ1-4	.	TGTGCCAGCAGTCTGACAGAGACCCAGGGGAATGAAAAACTGTTTTTT	CASSLTETQGNEKLFF
few	TRBV4-2	TRBJ1-4	.	TGTGCCAGCAGCCAAGACCCAGGTTCGGACGAAAAACTGTTTTTT	CASSQDPGSDEKLFF
many	TRBV7-2	TRBJ1-1	.	TGTGCCAGCAGCGCGGGCCCCTCGACTGAAGCTTTCTTT	CASSAGPSTEAFF
.	TRBV3-1	TRBJ1-1	.	TGTGCCAGCAGCCACGACCGTATCCAGGGCTCTGAAGCTTTCTTT	CASSHDRIQGSEAFF
.	TRBV10-3	TRBJ2-1	TRBD1	TGTGCCATCAGACCAGGGGGCCCGTACAATGAGCAGTTCTTC	CAIRPGGPYNEQFF
.	TRBV5-6	TRBJ1-5	.	TGTGCCAGCAGCGCCTCAGTGCCCTTTCATCAGCCCCAGCATTTT	CASSASVPFHQPQHF
few	TRBV10-3	TRBJ1-2	.	TGTGCCATCAGTGAAATAATCCCCGGGACAACCCTCTATGGCTACACCTTC	CAISEIIPGTTLYGYTF
.	TRBV9	TRBJ1-1	.	TGTGCCAGCAGCCACTCTCCCAGGGGAATGAACACTGAAGCTTTCTTT	CASSHSPRGMNTEAFF
.	TRBV5-4	TRBJ2-7	.	TGTGCCAGCAGCTCCGACCTGTTAAGCTACGAGCAGTACTTC	CASSSDLLSYEQYF
few	TRBV19	TRBJ1-1	.	TGTGCCAGTAGTATCGCTCGTCCGACGAACACTGAAGCTTTCTTT	CASSIARPTNTEAFF
few	TRBV11-3	TRBJ2-1	.	TGTGCCAGCAGCAGAAGGGAGAGCCACTCCTACAATGAGCAGTTCTTC	CASSRRESHSYNEQFF
.	TRBV12-3/TRBV12-4	TRBJ1-4	.	TGTGCCAGCAGTTTCGCAGCAACTAATGAAAAACTGTTTTTT	CASSFAATNEKLFF
few	TRBV6-5	TRBJ2-2	.	TGTGCCAGCACTTCTTCCTGGAGCAGGTTGGGCGGGGAGCTGTTTTTT	CASTSSWSRLGGELFF
.	TRBV27	TRBJ2-5	.	TGTGCCAGCAGTTTATCCCCCGGCACAGGGCTTACCCAGTACTTC	CASSLSPGTGLTQYF
many	TRBV7-6	TRBJ2-3	TRBD2	TGTGCCAGCAGCTTAGCGGGATGGTTTGCGGGGGGATCCACAGATACGCAGTATTTT	CASSLAGWFAGGSTDTQYF
.	TRBV4-2	TRBJ2-7	TRBD2	TGTGCCAGCAGCCAAGATCTGCGGGGGGCCTCCTACGAGCAGTACTTC	CASSQDLRGASYEQYF
few	TRBV7-9	TRBJ1-5	.	TGTGCCAGCAGCGCCGAATACAATCAGCCCCAGCATTTT	CASSAEYNQPQHF